A selection of T cell receptor beta chains follows, all from one sample in a study of CD8 T cells in Susac syndrome. TCRdb reanalysed the immunoSEQ multiplex PCR reads using MiXCR and keeps one entry per CDR3 protein. The table includes approximately 120,000 distinct CDR3 sequences, 85% to 95% detected once. The sequenced sample consisted of CD8+ T cells from PBMCs. The source of these receptors is a human donor in good health. Both conserved end residues are part of each CDR3. A D gene is named only where the DNA matches it firmly. A clone size is listed for some rows: how often the clone was seen (once, few, many), or a class if it is expanded.

d_gene: .
abundance: .
v_gene: TRBV7-9
j_gene: TRBJ2-7
CDR3aa: CASSLVGTEQYF
CDR3nt: TGTGCCAGCAGCTTGGTTGGGACAGAGCAGTACTTC

d_gene: .
abundance: .
v_gene: TRBV5-1
j_gene: TRBJ2-1
CDR3aa: CASSLVWESYNEQFF
CDR3nt: TGCGCCAGCAGCTTGGTGTGGGAGTCCTACAATGAGCAGTTCTTC

d_gene: .
abundance: few
v_gene: TRBV6-5
j_gene: TRBJ1-5
CDR3aa: CASSYAGDSNQPQHF
CDR3nt: TGTGCCAGCAGTTACGCGGGAGATAGCAATCAGCCCCAGCATTTT

d_gene: .
abundance: .
v_gene: TRBV3-1
j_gene: TRBJ2-7
CDR3aa: CASSRLALASYEQYF
CDR3nt: TGTGCCAGCAGCCGACTTGCGTTAGCGAGCTACGAGCAGTACTTC

d_gene: .
abundance: once
v_gene: TRBV7-9
j_gene: TRBJ2-1
CDR3aa: CASSLGEYNEQFF
CDR3nt: TGTGCCAGCAGCCTAGGCGAGTACAATGAGCAGTTCTTC

d_gene: TRBD2
abundance: .
v_gene: TRBV20-1
j_gene: TRBJ2-1
CDR3aa: CSARRGTSGINEQFF
CDR3nt: TGCAGTGCTAGAAGAGGGACTAGCGGGATTAATGAGCAGTTCTTC

d_gene: .
abundance: .
v_gene: TRBV19
j_gene: TRBJ1-5
CDR3aa: CASSMEGYGGQPQHF
CDR3nt: TGTGCCAGTAGTATGGAAGGGTACGGAGGTCAGCCCCAGCATTTT

d_gene: .
abundance: .
v_gene: TRBV29-1
j_gene: TRBJ1-1
CDR3aa: CSVEAGLANTEAFF
CDR3nt: TGCAGCGTTGAAGCGGGACTGGCGAACACTGAAGCTTTCTTT

d_gene: .
abundance: .
v_gene: TRBV29-1
j_gene: TRBJ2-3
CDR3aa: CSVFDQPTQYF
CDR3nt: TGCAGCGTTTTTGACCAACCTACGCAGTATTTT

d_gene: .
abundance: .
v_gene: TRBV6-1
j_gene: TRBJ2-2
CDR3aa: CASSESRPWTGELFF
CDR3nt: TGTGCCAGCAGTGAATCGAGGCCGTGGACCGGGGAGCTGTTTTTT

d_gene: .
abundance: .
v_gene: TRBV20-1
j_gene: TRBJ1-2
CDR3aa: CSARPPGEGGYTF
CDR3nt: TGCAGTGCTAGGCCCCCCGGGGAGGGTGGCTACACCTTC

d_gene: .
abundance: .
v_gene: TRBV7-2
j_gene: TRBJ1-1
CDR3aa: CASSPSWTANTEAFF
CDR3nt: TGTGCCAGCAGCCCCTCTTGGACAGCGAACACTGAAGCTTTCTTT

d_gene: TRBD1
abundance: once
v_gene: TRBV6-2/TRBV6-3
j_gene: TRBJ2-7
CDR3aa: CASTRDRAYEQYF
CDR3nt: TGTGCCAGCACTCGGGACAGGGCCTACGAGCAGTACTTC

d_gene: .
abundance: .
v_gene: TRBV14
j_gene: TRBJ1-2
CDR3aa: CASSPRRGGSYTF
CDR3nt: TGTGCCAGCAGCCCCCGCCGAGGGGGGAGCTACACCTTC

d_gene: .
abundance: .
v_gene: TRBV10-3
j_gene: TRBJ1-3
CDR3aa: CAIMAGSGNTIYF
CDR3nt: TGTGCCATCATGGCAGGGTCTGGAAACACCATATATTTT

d_gene: TRBD2
abundance: .
v_gene: TRBV6-2/TRBV6-3
j_gene: TRBJ2-3
CDR3aa: CASQRDATDTQYF
CDR3nt: TGTGCCAGTCAGCGGGATGCCACAGATACGCAGTATTTT

d_gene: .
abundance: .
v_gene: TRBV5-8
j_gene: TRBJ1-5
CDR3aa: CASSLVTILQPQHF
CDR3nt: TGTGCCAGCAGCTTGGTGACCATTCTTCAGCCCCAGCATTTT

d_gene: .
abundance: .
v_gene: TRBV9
j_gene: TRBJ2-5
CDR3aa: CASSTPGDQETQYF
CDR3nt: TGTGCCAGCAGCACGCCTGGGGACCAAGAGACCCAGTACTTC

d_gene: .
abundance: once
v_gene: TRBV15
j_gene: TRBJ2-3
CDR3aa: CATSVVGGVGADTQYF
CDR3nt: TGTGCCACCAGTGTAGTCGGGGGCGTTGGCGCAGATACGCAGTATTTT

d_gene: TRBD1
abundance: .
v_gene: TRBV12-3/TRBV12-4
j_gene: TRBJ1-6
CDR3aa: CASSITGVSSPLHF
CDR3nt: TGTGCCAGCAGCATAACAGGGGTTAGCTCACCCCTCCACTTT

d_gene: .
abundance: .
v_gene: TRBV3-1
j_gene: TRBJ1-2
CDR3aa: CASSQDAGGYTF
CDR3nt: TGTGCCAGCAGCCAAGATGCAGGAGGGTACACCTTC

d_gene: TRBD1
abundance: .
v_gene: TRBV29-1
j_gene: TRBJ1-1
CDR3aa: CSAGQGQLMNTEAFF
CDR3nt: TGCAGCGCGGGACAGGGGCAACTTATGAACACTGAAGCTTTCTTT

d_gene: .
abundance: .
v_gene: TRBV29-1
j_gene: TRBJ1-2
CDR3aa: CSVVDGVHGYTF
CDR3nt: TGCAGCGTCGTAGACGGTGTCCATGGCTACACCTTC

d_gene: TRBD1
abundance: .
v_gene: TRBV19
j_gene: TRBJ1-1
CDR3aa: CASSPWTGGRWTEAFF
CDR3nt: TGTGCCAGTAGCCCTTGGACAGGGGGAAGATGGACTGAAGCTTTCTTT

d_gene: .
abundance: .
v_gene: TRBV6-2/TRBV6-3
j_gene: TRBJ1-1
CDR3aa: CASSSPGQGRMNTEAFF
CDR3nt: TGTGCCAGCAGTTCTCCCGGGCAGGGGCGCATGAACACTGAAGCTTTCTTT

d_gene: TRBD1
abundance: .
v_gene: TRBV10-3
j_gene: TRBJ2-7
CDR3aa: CAIRSRDRGLYEQYF
CDR3nt: TGTGCCATCAGGTCCCGGGACAGGGGTTTGTACGAGCAGTACTTC

d_gene: .
abundance: .
v_gene: TRBV9
j_gene: TRBJ2-3
CDR3aa: CASKDGGGVSTDTQYF
CDR3nt: TGTGCCAGCAAGGACGGGGGCGGAGTAAGCACAGATACGCAGTATTTT

d_gene: .
abundance: .
v_gene: TRBV19
j_gene: TRBJ2-1
CDR3aa: CASTAPSYNEQFF
CDR3nt: TGTGCCAGTACCGCCCCCTCCTACAATGAGCAGTTCTTC

d_gene: .
abundance: .
v_gene: TRBV2
j_gene: TRBJ1-1
CDR3aa: CASRLPTQGLFTEAFF
CDR3nt: TGTGCCAGCAGGCTACCAACACAGGGTTTGTTCACTGAAGCTTTCTTT

d_gene: .
abundance: .
v_gene: TRBV30
j_gene: TRBJ1-2
CDR3aa: CAWATGNYGYTF
CDR3nt: TGTGCCTGGGCCACAGGGAACTATGGCTACACCTTC

d_gene: TRBD2
abundance: once
v_gene: TRBV5-4
j_gene: TRBJ2-1
CDR3aa: CASSLAPGVGGNEQFF
CDR3nt: TGTGCCAGCAGCTTGGCCCCGGGCGTCGGGGGGAATGAGCAGTTCTTC

d_gene: .
abundance: .
v_gene: TRBV5-1
j_gene: TRBJ1-2
CDR3aa: CASSLVAGAAGYTF
CDR3nt: TGCGCCAGCAGCTTGGTCGCGGGGGCAGCTGGCTACACCTTC

d_gene: TRBD2
abundance: .
v_gene: TRBV7-2
j_gene: TRBJ2-1
CDR3aa: CASSFAGGPYNEQFF
CDR3nt: TGTGCCAGCAGCTTTGCGGGAGGGCCTTACAATGAGCAGTTCTTC

d_gene: .
abundance: .
v_gene: TRBV4-1
j_gene: TRBJ2-3
CDR3aa: CASSQSGADTQYF
CDR3nt: TGCGCCAGCAGCCAATCCGGTGCGGATACGCAGTATTTT

d_gene: .
abundance: .
v_gene: TRBV4-2
j_gene: TRBJ1-5
CDR3aa: CASSQEVGGNQPQHF
CDR3nt: TGTGCCAGCAGCCAAGAGGTGGGCGGGAATCAGCCCCAGCATTTT

d_gene: TRBD1
abundance: .
v_gene: TRBV6-5
j_gene: TRBJ1-1
CDR3aa: CASTSLQGGAFF
CDR3nt: TGTGCCAGTACAAGTCTTCAGGGGGGAGCTTTCTTT

d_gene: .
abundance: .
v_gene: TRBV20-1
j_gene: TRBJ2-5
CDR3aa: CSAFSGPQETQYF
CDR3nt: TGCAGTGCTTTTAGCGGCCCCCAAGAGACCCAGTACTTC

d_gene: TRBD1
abundance: .
v_gene: TRBV3-1
j_gene: TRBJ1-5
CDR3aa: CASSLGQGFQPQHF
CDR3nt: TGTGCCAGCAGCCTGGGACAGGGATTCCAGCCCCAGCATTTT

d_gene: .
abundance: .
v_gene: TRBV7-8
j_gene: TRBJ2-7
CDR3aa: CASSPASRYTFYEQYF
CDR3nt: TGTGCCAGCAGCCCCGCTTCGAGGTACACCTTCTACGAGCAGTACTTC

d_gene: TRBD2
abundance: .
v_gene: TRBV7-2
j_gene: TRBJ2-1
CDR3aa: CASSLRLAGADEQFF
CDR3nt: TGTGCCAGCAGCTTAAGGCTAGCGGGGGCGGATGAGCAGTTCTTC

d_gene: TRBD1
abundance: once
v_gene: TRBV29-1
j_gene: TRBJ1-5
CDR3aa: CSVVGQGAGDQPQHF
CDR3nt: TGCAGCGTAGTAGGACAGGGGGCAGGGGATCAGCCCCAGCATTTT

d_gene: TRBD1
abundance: .
v_gene: TRBV7-3
j_gene: TRBJ1-5
CDR3aa: CASSLHGTDDQPQHF
CDR3nt: TGTGCCAGCAGCTTGCATGGGACAGATGATCAGCCCCAGCATTTT

d_gene: .
abundance: .
v_gene: TRBV11-3
j_gene: TRBJ2-5
CDR3aa: CASSLDSGTQETQYF
CDR3nt: TGTGCCAGCAGCTTAGATTCCGGGACACAAGAGACCCAGTACTTC

d_gene: .
abundance: .
v_gene: TRBV7-2
j_gene: TRBJ2-2
CDR3aa: CASSSDRHTNTGELFF
CDR3nt: TGTGCCAGCAGCTCCGACCGACACACCAACACCGGGGAGCTGTTTTTT

d_gene: TRBD1
abundance: .
v_gene: TRBV11-1
j_gene: TRBJ2-6
CDR3aa: CASSRRTGIRTGANVLTF
CDR3nt: TGTGCCAGCAGCCGTAGGACAGGGATCCGTACTGGGGCCAACGTCCTGACTTTC

d_gene: .
abundance: .
v_gene: TRBV27
j_gene: TRBJ2-3
CDR3aa: CASSQRTDTQYF
CDR3nt: TGTGCCAGCAGTCAGCGCACAGATACGCAGTATTTT

d_gene: TRBD2
abundance: .
v_gene: TRBV20-1
j_gene: TRBJ2-3
CDR3aa: CSARAGTSSTDTQYF
CDR3nt: TGCAGTGCTAGGGCCGGGACTAGCAGCACAGATACGCAGTATTTT

d_gene: .
abundance: .
v_gene: TRBV7-2
j_gene: TRBJ2-3
CDR3aa: CASSRYSDTQYF
CDR3nt: TGTGCCAGCAGCCGATACTCGGATACGCAGTATTTT

d_gene: .
abundance: few
v_gene: TRBV7-9
j_gene: TRBJ1-5
CDR3aa: CASSQRGGEPQHF
CDR3nt: TGTGCCAGCAGCCAAAGAGGGGGGGAGCCCCAGCATTTT

d_gene: .
abundance: once
v_gene: TRBV3-1
j_gene: TRBJ2-2
CDR3aa: CASSTTWNTGELFF
CDR3nt: TGTGCCAGCAGCACGACTTGGAACACCGGGGAGCTGTTTTTT

d_gene: TRBD2
abundance: once
v_gene: TRBV6-2/TRBV6-3
j_gene: TRBJ2-7
CDR3aa: CASSYTPGTNGEQYF
CDR3nt: TGTGCCAGCAGTTATACGCCAGGGACTAATGGCGAGCAGTACTTC

d_gene: .
abundance: .
v_gene: TRBV19
j_gene: TRBJ1-4
CDR3aa: CASTSRTPRAPNEKLFF
CDR3nt: TGTGCCAGTACCTCACGAACCCCAAGAGCCCCTAATGAAAAACTGTTTTTT

d_gene: TRBD1
abundance: .
v_gene: TRBV29-1
j_gene: TRBJ1-1
CDR3aa: CSVGGGTGSFWNTEAFF
CDR3nt: TGCAGCGTTGGCGGCGGGACAGGGTCATTTTGGAACACTGAAGCTTTCTTT

d_gene: .
abundance: once
v_gene: TRBV29-1
j_gene: TRBJ1-2
CDR3aa: CSADNYGYTF
CDR3nt: TGCAGCGCGGACAACTATGGCTACACCTTC

d_gene: .
abundance: .
v_gene: TRBV6-2/TRBV6-3
j_gene: TRBJ1-1
CDR3aa: CASSYTRTEAFF
CDR3nt: TGTGCCAGCAGTTACACTCGCACTGAAGCTTTCTTT

d_gene: .
abundance: .
v_gene: TRBV19
j_gene: TRBJ1-2
CDR3aa: CASSTGRGDGYTF
CDR3nt: TGTGCCAGTAGTACGGGAAGGGGGGACGGCTACACCTTC

d_gene: .
abundance: .
v_gene: TRBV13
j_gene: TRBJ1-2
CDR3aa: CASSSQGGGGYTF
CDR3nt: TGTGCCAGCAGCTCGCAGGGTGGCGGCGGCTACACCTTC

d_gene: TRBD1
abundance: .
v_gene: TRBV13
j_gene: TRBJ1-2
CDR3aa: CASSLGRQGSYGYTF
CDR3nt: TGTGCCAGCAGCTTAGGCCGACAGGGGAGCTATGGCTACACCTTC

d_gene: TRBD1
abundance: once
v_gene: TRBV7-2
j_gene: TRBJ2-1
CDR3aa: CASRAGTGGLYEQFF
CDR3nt: TGTGCCAGCAGGGCCGGGACAGGGGGTCTCTATGAGCAGTTCTTC